This TCR beta chain was obtained from a study of radiotherapy plus CTLA-4 blockade in lung cancer (dated by TCRdb to the late 2010s). With respect to the entire study: Among the enrolled patients, about 20% had an objective response, and about 29% reached disease control. What the authors observed across the whole study: Early dynamic changes in blood T cell clones, together with increased serum interferon-beta after radiation, were reported as the strongest predictors of response. After treatment with radiotherapy and ipilimumab, TCR clones that originated in tumors expanded in peripheral blood.

The library was generated by the immunoSEQ multiplex PCR assay. TCRdb took over this immuneACCESS table, retaining in-frame rearrangements with V and J assigned. Such tables are incomplete; in checked studies, under half of the missing clones stem from an unresolved V gene, and the remainder is unexplained. This sample comprises roughly 32,000 clones, roughly 77% of them detected only once. In total, the top ten clones hold approximately 23% of the sample. CDR3 length: 18 amino acids, cysteine to phenylalanine. Only the CDR3 DNA is retained, 54 bases long and in frame from the first base. V gives up 6 bases and J gives up 1 base, and the segment between their germline ends measures 23 bases. The germline V gene specifies SNHLY as CDR1 and FYNNEI as CDR2. The study evaluated CTLA-4 blockade (ipilimumab) given together with focal radiation therapy in patients who had chemo-refractory metastatic non-small-cell lung cancer.

As to this clone: Its antigen is unknown. Base qualities are not provided; no much larger clone lies one nucleotide away.

This receptor was obtained from a human donor with non-small cell lung cancer that progressed on radiotherapy plus ipilimumab. The chain is encoded by TRBV2 joined to TRBJ2-3; TRBD1 is a possible D gene, resting on 5 matching bases. Sequencing was performed on peripheral blood, taken from a patient treated with radiotherapy plus ipilimumab. The nucleotide sequence reads TGTGCCAGCAGCGACCCCGCAGGGAACCAACGGGGCACAGATACGCAGTATTTT. This translates into CASSDPAGNQRGTDTQYF. Here the CDR3 is joined to the reference TRBV2 and TRBJ2-3 genes, and the full variable domain is: EPEVTQTPSHQVTQMGQEVILRCVPISNHLYFYWYRQILGQKVEFLVSFYNNEISEKSEIFDDQFSVERPDGSNFTLKIRSTKLEDSAMYFCASSDPAGNQRGTDTQYFGPGTRLTVL.